The T cell receptor (beta chain) under discussion was sequenced for a study of blood T cell repertoires in COVID-19. Those who participated ranged in age from roughly 18 to 89 years and resided in about two dozen US areas. Turning to this clone: Other DNA sequences in this specimen translate into the identical CDR3.

Original analysis: Estimates of nucleated cell counts were drawn from the amplification of reference gene primers. The data were produced by immunoSEQ multiplex PCR, yet TCRdb's version contains in-frame clones alone and is incomplete. D and trimming come from the DNA, and the V and J calls and clone size come from that table. In the table there are roughly 220,000 clones, about 90% of which are singletons. The source of this sequence is a woman aged 50 to 60 with acute COVID-19. Sequenced sample: PBMCs or T cells enriched from blood (not recorded which).

CDR3 sequence: CASSPTENYGYTF. For the CDR3, the DNA is TGTGCCAGTAGCCCGACAGAAAACTATGGCTACACCTTC. V gene TRBV19 combines with J gene TRBJ1-2; maybe TRBD1 (5 bases). Germline V CDR1 and CDR2: LNHDA, SQIVND (reference sequence). This CDR3 contains 13 residues. V was pared by 6 bases and J by 2 bases, with 10 bases between.